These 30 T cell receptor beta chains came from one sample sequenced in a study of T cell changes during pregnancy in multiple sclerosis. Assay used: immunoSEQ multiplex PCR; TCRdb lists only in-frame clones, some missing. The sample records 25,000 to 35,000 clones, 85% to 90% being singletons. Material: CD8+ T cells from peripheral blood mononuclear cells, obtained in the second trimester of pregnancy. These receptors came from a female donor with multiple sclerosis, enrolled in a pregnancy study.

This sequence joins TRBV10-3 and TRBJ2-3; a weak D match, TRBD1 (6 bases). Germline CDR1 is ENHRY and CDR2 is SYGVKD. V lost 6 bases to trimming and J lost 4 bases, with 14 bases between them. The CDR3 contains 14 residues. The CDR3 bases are TGTGCCATCAGCCCAGGGGCCCCCTCAGATACGCAGTATTTT. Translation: CAISPGAPSDTQYF.

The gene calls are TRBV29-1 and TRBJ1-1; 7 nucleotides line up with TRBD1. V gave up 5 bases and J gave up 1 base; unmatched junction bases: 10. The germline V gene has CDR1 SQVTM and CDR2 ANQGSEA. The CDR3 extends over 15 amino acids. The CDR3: CSVRGRGRKNTEAFF. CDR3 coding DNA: TGCAGCGTTCGAGGTAGGGGGCGAAAGAACACTGAAGCTTTCTTT. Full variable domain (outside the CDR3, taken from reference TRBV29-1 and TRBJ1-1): SAVISQKPSRDICQRGTSLTIQCQVDSQVTMMFWYRQQPGQSLTLIATANQGSEATYESGFVIDKFPISRPNLTFSTLTVSNMSPEDSSIYLCSVRGRGRKNTEAFFGQGTRLTVV.

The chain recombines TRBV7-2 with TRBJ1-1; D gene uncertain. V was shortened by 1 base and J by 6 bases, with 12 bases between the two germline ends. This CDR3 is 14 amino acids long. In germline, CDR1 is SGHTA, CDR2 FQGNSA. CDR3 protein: CASSLDVRLAEAFF. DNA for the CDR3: TGTGCCAGCAGCTTAGATGTGCGTCTCGCTGAAGCTTTCTTT. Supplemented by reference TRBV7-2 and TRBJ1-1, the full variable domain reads GAGVSQSPSNKVTEKGKDVELRCDPISGHTALYWYRQSLGQGLEFLIYFQGNSAPDKSGLPSDRFSAERTGGSVSTLTIQRTQQEDSAVYLCASSLDVRLAEAFFGQGTRLTVV.

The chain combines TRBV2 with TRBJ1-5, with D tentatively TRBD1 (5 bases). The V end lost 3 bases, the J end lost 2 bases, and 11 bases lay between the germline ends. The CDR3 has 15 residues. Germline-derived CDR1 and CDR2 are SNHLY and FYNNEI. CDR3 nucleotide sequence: TGTGCCAGCAGTGAGGGCAGGGCGCGCAATCAGCCCCAGCATTTT. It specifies CASSEGRARNQPQHF.

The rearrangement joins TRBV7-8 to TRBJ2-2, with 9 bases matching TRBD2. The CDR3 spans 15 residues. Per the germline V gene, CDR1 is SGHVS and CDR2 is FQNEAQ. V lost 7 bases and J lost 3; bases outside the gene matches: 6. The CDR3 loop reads CASTLAGAYTGELFF. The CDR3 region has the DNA TGTGCCAGCACTTTAGCGGGGGCCTACACCGGGGAGCTGTTTTTT.

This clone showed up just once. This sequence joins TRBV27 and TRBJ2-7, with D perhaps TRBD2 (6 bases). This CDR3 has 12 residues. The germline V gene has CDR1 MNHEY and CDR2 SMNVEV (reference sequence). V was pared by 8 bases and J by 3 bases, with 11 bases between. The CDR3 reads CASGGGVYEQYF. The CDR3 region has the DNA TGTGCCAGCGGAGGCGGGGTCTACGAGCAGTACTTC.

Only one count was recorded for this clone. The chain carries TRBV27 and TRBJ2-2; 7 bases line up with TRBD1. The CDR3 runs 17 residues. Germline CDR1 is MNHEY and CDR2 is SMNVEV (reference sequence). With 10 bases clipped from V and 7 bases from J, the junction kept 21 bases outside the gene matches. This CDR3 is CATSPWSGGRRNGELFF. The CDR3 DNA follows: TGTGCCACCTCCCCCTGGTCAGGGGGTAGAAGGAACGGGGAGCTGTTTTTT.

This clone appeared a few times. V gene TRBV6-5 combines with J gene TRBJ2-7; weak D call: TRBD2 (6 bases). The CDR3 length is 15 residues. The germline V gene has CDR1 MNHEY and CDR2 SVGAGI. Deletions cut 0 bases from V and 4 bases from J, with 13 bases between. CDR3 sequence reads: CASSYSRGSRYEQYF. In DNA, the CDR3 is TGTGCCAGCAGTTACTCACGGGGGAGTAGGTACGAGCAGTACTTC.

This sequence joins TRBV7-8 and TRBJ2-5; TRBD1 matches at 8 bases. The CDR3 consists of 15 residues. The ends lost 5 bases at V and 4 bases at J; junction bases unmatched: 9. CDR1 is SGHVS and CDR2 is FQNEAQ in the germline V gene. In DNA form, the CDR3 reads TGTGCCAGCAGCCCCCGACAGGGGACAGGAGAGACCCAGTACTTC. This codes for CASSPRQGTGETQYF.

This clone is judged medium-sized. CDR3 nucleotide sequence: TGTGCCAGCAGTGAATATATTGGGGGGGTGAACACTGAAGCTTTCTTT. Its translation: CASSEYIGGVNTEAFF. This chain uses TRBV6-1 with TRBJ1-1; a possible D gene is TRBD1 (5 bases). Germline assignment: CDR1 MNHNS and CDR2 SASEGT. The CDR3 has 16 residues. Trimming pared 2 bases from V and 0 bases from J, leaving 13 bases between.

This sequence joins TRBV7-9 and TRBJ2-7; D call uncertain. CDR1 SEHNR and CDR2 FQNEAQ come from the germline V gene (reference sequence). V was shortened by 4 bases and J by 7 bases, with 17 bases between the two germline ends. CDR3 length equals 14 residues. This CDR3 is CASSSGFHPREQYF. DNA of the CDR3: TGTGCCAGCAGCTCCGGGTTCCATCCTCGGGAGCAGTACTTC.

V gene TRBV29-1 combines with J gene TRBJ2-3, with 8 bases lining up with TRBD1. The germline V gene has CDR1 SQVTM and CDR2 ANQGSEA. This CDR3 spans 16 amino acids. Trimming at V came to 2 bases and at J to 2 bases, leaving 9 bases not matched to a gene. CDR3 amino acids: CSVERKGQVSTDTQYF. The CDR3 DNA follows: TGCAGCGTTGAAAGGAAGGGACAGGTTTCCACAGATACGCAGTATTTT.

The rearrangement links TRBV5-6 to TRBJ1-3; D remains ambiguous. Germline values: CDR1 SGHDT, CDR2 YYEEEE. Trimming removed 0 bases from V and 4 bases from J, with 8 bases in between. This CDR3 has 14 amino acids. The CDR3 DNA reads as TGTGCCAGCAGCTTGGTGGGCTACGGAAACACCATATATTTT. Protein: CASSLVGYGNTIYF.

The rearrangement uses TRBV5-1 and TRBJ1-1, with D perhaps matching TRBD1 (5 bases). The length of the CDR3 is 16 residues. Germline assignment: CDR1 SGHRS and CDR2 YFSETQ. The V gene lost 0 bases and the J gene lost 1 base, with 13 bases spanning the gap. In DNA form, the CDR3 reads TGCGCCAGCAGCTTGGGGCCAGGGCTATGGAACACTGAAGCTTTCTTT. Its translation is CASSLGPGLWNTEAFF.

CDR3 bases: TGTGCCAGCAGTCTCAGACTAGCGGGATTCAATGAGCAGTTCTTC. It specifies CASSLRLAGFNEQFF. The V gene is TRBV28, the J gene TRBJ2-1; 11 positions match TRBD2. Per the germline V gene, CDR1 is MDHEN and CDR2 is SYDVKM. The CDR3 is 15 residues long. Losses at the gene ends were 5 bases for V and 6 bases for J; bases not matched to a gene: 6.

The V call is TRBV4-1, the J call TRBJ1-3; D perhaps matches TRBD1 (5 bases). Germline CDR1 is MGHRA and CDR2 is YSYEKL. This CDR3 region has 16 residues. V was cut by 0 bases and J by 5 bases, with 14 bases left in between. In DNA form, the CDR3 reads TGCGCCAGCAGCCAAGATCGGGCAGGGTCCAGAAACACCATATATTTT. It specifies CASSQDRAGSRNTIYF.

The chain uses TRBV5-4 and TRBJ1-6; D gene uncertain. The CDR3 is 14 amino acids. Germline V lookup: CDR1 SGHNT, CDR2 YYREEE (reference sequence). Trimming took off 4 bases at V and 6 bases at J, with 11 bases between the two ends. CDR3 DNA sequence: TGTGCCAGCAGCCCGTCCCGGGGTAATTCACCCCTCCACTTT. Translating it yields CASSPSRGNSPLHF.

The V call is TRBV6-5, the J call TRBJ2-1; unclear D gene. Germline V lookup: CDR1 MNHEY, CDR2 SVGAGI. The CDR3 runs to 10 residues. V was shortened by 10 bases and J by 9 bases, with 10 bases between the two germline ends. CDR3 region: CATRRGEQFF. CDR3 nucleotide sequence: TGTGCCACCAGGAGAGGTGAGCAGTTCTTC.

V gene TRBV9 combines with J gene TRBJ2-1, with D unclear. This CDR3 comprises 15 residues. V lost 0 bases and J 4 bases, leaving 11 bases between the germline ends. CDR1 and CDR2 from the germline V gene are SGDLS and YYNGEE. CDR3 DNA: TGTGCCAGCAGCGTAGCTACGTCTGAATACAATGAGCAGTTCTTC. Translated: CASSVATSEYNEQFF.

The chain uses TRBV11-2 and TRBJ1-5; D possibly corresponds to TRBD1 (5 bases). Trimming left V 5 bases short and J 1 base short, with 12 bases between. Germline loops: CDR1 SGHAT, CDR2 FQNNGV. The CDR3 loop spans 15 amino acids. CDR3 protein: CASSPQGKSNQPQHF. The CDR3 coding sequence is TGTGCCAGCAGCCCTCAGGGTAAAAGCAATCAGCCCCAGCATTTT.

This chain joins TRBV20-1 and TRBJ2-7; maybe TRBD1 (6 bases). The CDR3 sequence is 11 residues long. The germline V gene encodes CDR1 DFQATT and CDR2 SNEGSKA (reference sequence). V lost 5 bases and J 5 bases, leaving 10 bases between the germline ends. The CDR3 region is CSASQGNEQYF. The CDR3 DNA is TGCAGTGCTTCCCAGGGGAACGAGCAGTACTTC.

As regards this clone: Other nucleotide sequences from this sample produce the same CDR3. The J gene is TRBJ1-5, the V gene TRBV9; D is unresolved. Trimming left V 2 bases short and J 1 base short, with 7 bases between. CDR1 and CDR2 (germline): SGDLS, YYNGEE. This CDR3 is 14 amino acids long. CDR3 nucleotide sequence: TGTGCCAGCAGCGTCGGAGACAGCAATCAGCCCCAGCATTTT. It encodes CASSVGDSNQPQHF.

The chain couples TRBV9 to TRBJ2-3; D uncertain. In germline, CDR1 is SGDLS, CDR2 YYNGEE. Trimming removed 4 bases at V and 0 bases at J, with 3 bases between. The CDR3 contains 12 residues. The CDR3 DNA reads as TGTGCCAGCAGCCTTAGCACAGATACGCAGTATTTT. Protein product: CASSLSTDTQYF.

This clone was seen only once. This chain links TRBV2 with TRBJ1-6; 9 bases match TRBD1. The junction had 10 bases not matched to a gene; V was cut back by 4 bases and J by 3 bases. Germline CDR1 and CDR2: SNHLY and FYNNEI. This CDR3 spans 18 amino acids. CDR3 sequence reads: CASSVRDRVGGYNSPLHF. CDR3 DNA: TGTGCCAGCAGTGTCCGGGACAGGGTCGGTGGCTATAATTCACCCCTCCACTTT.

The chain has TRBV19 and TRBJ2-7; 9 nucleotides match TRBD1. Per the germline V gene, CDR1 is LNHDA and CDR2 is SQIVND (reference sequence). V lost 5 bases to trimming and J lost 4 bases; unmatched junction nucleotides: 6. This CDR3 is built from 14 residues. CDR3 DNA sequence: TGTGCCAGTAGTTCCGGGACAGGGTTATACGAGCAGTACTTC. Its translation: CASSSGTGLYEQYF. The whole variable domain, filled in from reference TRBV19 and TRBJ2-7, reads DGGITQSPKYLFRKEGQNVTLSCEQNLNHDAMYWYRQDPGQGLRLIYYSQIVNDFQKGDIAEGYSVSREKKESFPLTVTSAQKNPTAFYLCASSSGTGLYEQYFGPGTRLTVT.

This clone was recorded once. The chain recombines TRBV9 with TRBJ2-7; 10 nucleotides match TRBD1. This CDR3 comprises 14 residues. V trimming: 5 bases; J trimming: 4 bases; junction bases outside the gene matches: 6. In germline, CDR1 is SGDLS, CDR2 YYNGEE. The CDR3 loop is CASSDGTGAYEQYF. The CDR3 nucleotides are TGTGCCAGCAGTGACGGGACAGGGGCATACGAGCAGTACTTC.

CDR3 DNA sequence: TGTGCCGGCTTCGAGAACACTGAAGCTTTCTTT. Amino acid sequence: CAGFENTEAFF. V is TRBV30 and J is TRBJ1-1; no reliable D call. Trimming removed 8 bases from V and 1 base from J, with 8 bases in between. Per the germline V gene, CDR1 is GTSNPN and CDR2 is SVGIG (reference sequence). The CDR3 sequence is 11 residues long.

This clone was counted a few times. CDR3 DNA: TGTGCCAGCAGCTCCCTCAGGGTAGAAGAAGGCGGGGAGCTGTTTTTT. As protein: CASSSLRVEEGGELFF. The chain recombines TRBV9 with TRBJ2-2; tentatively, D is TRBD1 (5 bases). Germline lookup yields CDR1 SGDLS and CDR2 YYNGEE. V was shortened by 4 bases and J by 7 bases, with 20 bases between the two germline ends. The CDR3 has 16 residues.

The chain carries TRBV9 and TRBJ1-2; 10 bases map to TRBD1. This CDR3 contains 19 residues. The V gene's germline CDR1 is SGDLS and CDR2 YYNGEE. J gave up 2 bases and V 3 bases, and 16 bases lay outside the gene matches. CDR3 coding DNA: TGTGCCAGCAGCGCTAATCCGGCGACAGGGGGCCTGCGCAACTATGGCTACACCTTC. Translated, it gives CASSANPATGGLRNYGYTF.

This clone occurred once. The DNA for the CDR3 is TGTGCCAGCAGTTTACGCGCACCGGGGTTCACCGGGGAGCTGTTTTTT. This gives the protein CASSLRAPGFTGELFF. This chain connects TRBV27 to TRBJ2-2, with D tentatively TRBD2 (5 bases). CDR3 size: 16 residues. The germline V and J ends were trimmed by 2 bases and 4 bases, with 14 bases remaining between them. CDR1 MNHEY and CDR2 SMNVEV come from the germline V gene (reference sequence).